The clone carrying this T cell receptor (beta chain) was detected a few times. The ends were cut back, 5 bases at V and 5 bases at J, with 16 bases in the middle. Germline CDR1 reads SEHNR; CDR2 reads FQNEAQ (reference sequence). The CDR3 is made up of 15 amino acids. The data are from a study of shared clonotypes between healthy human individuals. About 280 ng DNA, roughly 30,000 T cell genomes, went into unsorted PBMC replicate PCRs. TCRdb's table, derived via immunoSEQ multiplex PCR, lists solely in-frame clones and lacks some. The repertoire consists of roughly 500,000 clones, with approximately 79% occurring once and the leading ten covering approximately 12%.

The source of this sequence is a woman aged 35 to 49 in good health. Some clones in this sample may be carry-over from other donors' samples. Sequenced input: PBMCs. This chain uses TRBV7-9 with TRBJ2-1, with D perhaps TRBD1 or TRBD2 (6 bases each). CDR3 sequence reads: CASSQDQGGHNEQFF. The CDR3 region has the DNA TGTGCCAGCAGCCAAGATCAAGGGGGGCACAATGAGCAGTTCTTC.